This T cell receptor beta chain is drawn from a study of cytomegalovirus exposure and HLA in healthy donors. The CDR3 is 18 amino acids. With 3 bases clipped from V and 4 bases from J, the junction kept 13 bases outside the gene matches. Germline CDR1 KGHSH, CDR2 LQKENI. The study ran its PCR with 60 Vbeta and 13 Jbeta primers. The method was immunoSEQ multiplex PCR; TCRdb's version includes in-frame clones alone and lacks a portion of them. The profile shows about 110,000 clones, 80% of them singletons. The sequencing sample was made of PBMCs. The chain employs TRBV18 and TRBJ2-3; TRBD2 matches 10 bases. The clonotype comes from a middle-aged man in good health and CMV-seronegative. The CDR3 reads CASSPLDGLAVGPDTQYF. The CDR3 DNA follows: TGTGCCAGCTCACCTCTCGATGGACTAGCGGTGGGACCAGATACGCAGTATTTT.